This passage covers 8 T cell receptor beta chains from one sample sequenced in a study of beta chain features in type 1 diabetes. Expressed TCRB transcripts got sequenced, as all isolated RNA was reverse transcribed. Assay used: immunoSEQ multiplex PCR; TCRdb lists only in-frame clones, some missing. The sample holds 110,000 or so clones, 40% seen once. What was sequenced was stem cell memory CD4+ T cells from blood. The receptors derive from a woman under 30 in good health.

This rearrangement joins TRBV7-2 to TRBJ2-1, with a tentative D call TRBD2 (6 bases). CDR1 SGHTA and CDR2 FQGNSA come from the germline V gene. The V end lost 5 bases, the J end lost 7 bases, and 12 bases lay between the germline ends. The CDR3 loop spans 13 amino acids. CDR3 loop: CASSRRLENEQFF. Here the CDR3 DNA reads TGTGCCAGCAGCCGACGACTAGAAAATGAGCAGTTCTTC.

The rearrangement uses TRBV10-3 and TRBJ1-2; D is unclear. The germline V gene has CDR1 ENHRY and CDR2 SYGVKD. The CDR3 extends over 15 amino acids. V gave up 0 bases and J gave up 4 bases, with 12 bases separating them. The CDR3: CAISESGRTSYGYTF. CDR3 DNA: TGTGCCATCAGTGAGTCGGGCAGAACATCCTATGGCTACACCTTC.

This clone has just a few counts. J is TRBJ1-5 and V is TRBV4-2; possible D gene TRBD1, 5 bases. The V and J ends lost 0 bases and 0 bases respectively, with 9 bases between them. Germline V gene lookup returns CDR1 LGHNA and CDR2 YNFKEQ. This CDR3 is 16 amino acids long. The CDR3 region is CASSQDSRDSNQPQHF. DNA for the CDR3: TGTGCCAGCAGCCAAGATAGCAGGGATAGCAATCAGCCCCAGCATTTT.

V and J are TRBV30 and TRBJ2-7; the D is unclear. Germline values: CDR1 GTSNPN, CDR2 SVGIG (reference sequence). The CDR3 runs 14 residues. The V gene lost 8 bases and the J gene lost 2 bases, with 19 bases spanning the gap. The DNA for the CDR3 is TGTGCCGGAGCCACAACCAATCGGGCCTACGAGCAGTACTTC. Translated, it gives CAGATTNRAYEQYF.

The chain combines TRBV7-3 with TRBJ2-1; TRBD2 matches at 8 bases. Per germline, CDR1 SGHTA and CDR2 FQGTGA. V lost 0 bases and J lost 7; bases outside the gene matches: 5. The CDR3 consists of 15 residues. CDR3 loop: CASSLTGTRMNEQFF. The CDR3 DNA sequence: TGTGCCAGCAGCTTAACAGGGACTAGAATGAATGAGCAGTTCTTC.

The gene calls are TRBV29-1 and TRBJ1-4; 9 nucleotides agree with TRBD1. Per germline, CDR1 SQVTM and CDR2 ANQGSEA. The CDR3 is made up of 15 amino acids. J lost 7 bases, V lost 0 bases, and 6 bases had no gene match. The CDR3 nucleotides are TGCAGCGTTGAAGATCTTGACAGGGGGGTTGAAAAACTGTTTTTT. As protein: CSVEDLDRGVEKLFF.

This clone was seen a handful of times. The chain combines TRBV30 with TRBJ2-7, with TRBD1 matching 7 bases. The germline gives CDR1 GTSNPN, CDR2 SVGIG (reference sequence). There are 13 residues in the CDR3. V dropped 7 bases and J dropped 0; count of bases not matched to a gene: 6. CDR3 sequence: CAYRDRNSYEQYF. CDR3 in DNA: TGTGCCTACCGGGACAGAAACTCCTACGAGCAGTACTTC.

This clone was counted a few times. The CDR3 reads CASSPAGAGANVLTF. CDR3 bases: TGTGCCAGCAGCCCAGCGGGAGCTGGGGCCAACGTCCTGACTTTC. The chain combines TRBV9 with TRBJ2-6, with TRBD2 matching over 8 bases. Per the germline V gene, CDR1 is SGDLS and CDR2 is YYNGEE. After removal of 4 bases from V and 2 bases from J, the junction contained 2 bases not matched to a gene. The CDR3 consists of 15 residues.